This T cell receptor beta chain was documented in a study of T cell clones after liver transplantation. Turning to the study itself: Three of the eight recipients were HCV-positive; the rest had non-autoimmune, non-viral transplant indications. Study conclusions and caveats: These preliminary findings come from unstandardized post-transplant sampling times. Graft donor-reactive T cells possibly entered the graft instead of undergoing deletion. Post-transplant, graft-donor-reactive CD4 TCRbeta sequences in blood dropped significantly in most of the 8 subjects.

Regarding this clone: What it binds is unknown.

The trim removed 3 bases at V and 1 base at J, leaving 13 bases unmatched. The CDR3 covers 18 residues. Germline CDR1 LNHDA, CDR2 SQIVND (reference sequence). Clones were read by immunoSEQ multiplex PCR, and TCRdb kept only the in-frame ones, dropping some. The data hold 9,500 to 11,000 clones, with less than 80% observed a single time. Sequenced here: CD4+ T cells from blood, sampled 30 to 34 months after liver transplant. This TCR was recovered from a human patient who received a liver transplant. Some T cells may be graft donor cells. The chain employs TRBV19 and TRBJ1-1, with 8 bases matching TRBD1. Here the CDR3 DNA reads TGTGCCAGTAGTATGGGGACAGGTGATGGCATGTGGAACACTGAAGCTTTCTTT. Translating it yields CASSMGTGDGMWNTEAFF.